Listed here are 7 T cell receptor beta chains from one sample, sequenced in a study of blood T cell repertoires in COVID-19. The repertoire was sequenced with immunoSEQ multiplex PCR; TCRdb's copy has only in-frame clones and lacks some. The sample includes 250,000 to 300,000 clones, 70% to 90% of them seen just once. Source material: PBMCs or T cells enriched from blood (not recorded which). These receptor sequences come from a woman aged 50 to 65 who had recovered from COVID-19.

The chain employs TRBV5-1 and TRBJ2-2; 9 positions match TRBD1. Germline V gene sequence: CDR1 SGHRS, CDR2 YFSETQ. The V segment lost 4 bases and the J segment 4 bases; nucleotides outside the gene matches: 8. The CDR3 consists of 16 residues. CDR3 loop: CASSGGDRGVTGELFF. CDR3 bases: TGCGCCAGCAGCGGTGGTGACAGGGGGGTCACCGGGGAGCTGTTTTTT.

The CDR3, as DNA: TGCGCCAGCAGTGAAAGCATCTCCTACAATGAGCAGTTCTTC. Encoded protein: CASSESISYNEQFF. This rearrangement joins TRBV10-2 to TRBJ2-1; unclear D gene. Germline V CDR1 and CDR2: WSHSY, SAAADI. The CDR3 contains 14 residues. Deletions cut 3 bases from V and 0 bases from J, with 6 bases between.

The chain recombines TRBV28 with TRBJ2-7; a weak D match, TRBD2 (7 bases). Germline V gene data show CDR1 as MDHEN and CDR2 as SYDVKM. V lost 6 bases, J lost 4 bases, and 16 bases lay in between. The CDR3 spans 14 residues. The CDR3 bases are TGTGCCAGCAGCATCCCAGGGGAGGGATACGAGCAGTACTTC. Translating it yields CASSIPGEGYEQYF. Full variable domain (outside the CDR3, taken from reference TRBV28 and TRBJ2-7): DVKVTQSSRYLVKRTGEKVFLECVQDMDHENMFWYRQDPGLGLRLIYFSYDVKMKEKGDIPEGYSVSREKKERFSLILESASTNQTSMYLCASSIPGEGYEQYFGPGTRLTVT.

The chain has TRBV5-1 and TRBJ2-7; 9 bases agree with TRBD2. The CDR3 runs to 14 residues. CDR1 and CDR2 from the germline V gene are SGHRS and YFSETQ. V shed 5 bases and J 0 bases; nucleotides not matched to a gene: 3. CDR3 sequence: CASRATSGSYEQYF. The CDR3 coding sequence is TGCGCCAGCAGGGCGACTAGCGGCTCCTACGAGCAGTACTTC.

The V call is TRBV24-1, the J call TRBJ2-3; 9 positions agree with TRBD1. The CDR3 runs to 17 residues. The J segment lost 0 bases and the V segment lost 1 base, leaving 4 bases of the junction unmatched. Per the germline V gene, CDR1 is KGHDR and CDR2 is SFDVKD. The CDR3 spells CATSDFTGGQSTDTQYF. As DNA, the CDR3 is TGTGCCACCAGTGATTTCACAGGGGGCCAGAGCACAGATACGCAGTATTTT.

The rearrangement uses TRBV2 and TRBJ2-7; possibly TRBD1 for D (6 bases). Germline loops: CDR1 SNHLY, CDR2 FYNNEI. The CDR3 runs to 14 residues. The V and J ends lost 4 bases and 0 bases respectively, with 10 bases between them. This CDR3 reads CASSATGLSYEQYF. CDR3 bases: TGTGCCAGCAGTGCGACAGGACTCTCCTACGAGCAGTACTTC.

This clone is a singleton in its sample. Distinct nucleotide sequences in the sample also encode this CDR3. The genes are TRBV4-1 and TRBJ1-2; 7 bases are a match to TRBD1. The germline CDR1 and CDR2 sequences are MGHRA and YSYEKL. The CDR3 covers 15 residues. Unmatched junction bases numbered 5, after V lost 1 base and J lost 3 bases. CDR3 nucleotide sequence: TGCGCCAGCAGCCAAGCCCCCGGGACAGACTATGGCTACACCTTC. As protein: CASSQAPGTDYGYTF.